What follows describes a single T cell receptor (beta chain). Its antigen is unidentified. TCRdb's table, derived via immunoSEQ multiplex PCR, lists solely in-frame clones and lacks some. The data hold approximately 150,000 clones, with approximately 92% observed a single time. Trimming cost V 0 bases and J 5 bases, with 22 bases left between them. Germline assignment: CDR1 SQVTM and CDR2 ANQGSEA. The CDR3 extends over 17 amino acids. This sample is part of a study of T cell responses to AZD1222 COVID-19 vaccine. Study background: The analysis combined second doses at about 4 or about 12 weeks.

Study outcomes and limitations: Unmutated regions of variants are reportedly targeted by nearly half of spike-specific TCRs. Along spike, vaccine-associated CD4 TCRs were found throughout, with dominance at 160-218 and 743-854. There were mostly white British donors and more females than males, and clonal diversity was possibly underestimated.

The starting material was peripheral blood, obtained on day 0 of AZD1222 vaccination. The clonotype comes from an adult in good health. The J gene is TRBJ2-5, the V gene TRBV29-1; D gene ambiguous. CDR3 in DNA: TGCAGCGTTGAAGATGCAACCCCATGGTCGTATGGGGAGACCCAGTACTTC. Residues: CSVEDATPWSYGETQYF.